The clone carrying this T cell receptor beta chain is medium-sized in the sample. The antigen is undetermined. The V and J ends lost 5 bases and 2 bases, in that order; junction bases with no gene match: 7. This CDR3 has 16 residues. This record comes from a study of metastatic and nonmetastatic thyroid tumors. Overall study results and limits: Reported TCR beta diversity, measured in blood and tumor, was significantly higher for malignant thyroid tumors than for benign nodules.

TCRdb reanalyzed the PCR reads via MiXCR. The sample yields under 45,000 clones, about a sixth seen once. Before thyroid surgery, none of the patients had received any treatment. Source material: tumor tissue. This chain links TRBV12-3 or TRBV12-4 with TRBJ1-5; 9 bases match TRBD1. This receptor was identified in a female donor with papillary thyroid cancer or a benign thyroid nodule (not recorded which). Some clones in this sample may be carry-over from other donors' samples. The CDR3 loop reads CASSGQGLRGNQPQHF. In nucleotides, the CDR3 is TGTGCCAGCAGTGGACAGGGGTTACGAGGCAATCAGCCCCAGCATTTT.